The entry below describes one T cell receptor (beta chain). Its antigen is currently unknown. CDR1 is LNHDA, CDR2 SQIVND, per germline (reference sequence). Trimming removed 5 bases from V and 7 bases from J; junction bases left unmatched: 2. The CDR3 loop spans 12 amino acids. Generated by immunoSEQ multiplex PCR, the TCRdb table keeps only in-frame clones and is missing some. The sample includes about 52,000 clones, approximately 94% seen only once; the top ten take 9% to 15%. This specimen belongs to a study of OX40 agonist ivuxolimab in advanced cancers. Study context: Dose-escalation cases comprised hepatocellular carcinoma, melanoma, renal cell or head and neck cancer. Partial responses were achieved by three patients, of whom one had hepatocellular carcinoma and two had cutaneous melanoma. Study-wide findings and caveats: Which antigen the expanded peripheral T cells recognized is unknown. Expanded clones belonging to CD8+ T cells outnumbered, on average, those of CD4+.

Sequenced here: CD4+ or CD8+ T cells sorted from blood, sampled in a trial of the OX40 agonist ivuxolimab. This TCR was recovered from an adult with an advanced solid tumor such as melanoma, head and neck, liver or kidney cancer. The chain has TRBV19 and TRBJ2-1; the match to TRBD1 covers 7 bases. The CDR3 nucleotides read TGTGCCAGTAGTGAGGGGGCGAATGAGCAGTTCTTC. It specifies CASSEGANEQFF.